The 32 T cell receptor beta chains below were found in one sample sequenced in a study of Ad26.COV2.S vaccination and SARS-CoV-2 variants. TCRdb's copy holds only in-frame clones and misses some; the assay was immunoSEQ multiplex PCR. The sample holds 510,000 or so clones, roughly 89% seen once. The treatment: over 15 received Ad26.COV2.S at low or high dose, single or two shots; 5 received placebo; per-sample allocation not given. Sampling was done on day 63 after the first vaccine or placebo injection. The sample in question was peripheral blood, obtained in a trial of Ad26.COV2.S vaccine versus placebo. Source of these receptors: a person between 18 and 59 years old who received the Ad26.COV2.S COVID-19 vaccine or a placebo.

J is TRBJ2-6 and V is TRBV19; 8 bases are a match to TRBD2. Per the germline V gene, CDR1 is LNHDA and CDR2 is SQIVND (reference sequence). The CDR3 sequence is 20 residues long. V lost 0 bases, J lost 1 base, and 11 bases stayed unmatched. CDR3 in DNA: TGTGCCAGTAGTATAGAAGATCTAGCGGGCCTAGGGTCTGGGGCCAACGTCCTGACTTTC. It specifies CASSIEDLAGLGSGANVLTF.

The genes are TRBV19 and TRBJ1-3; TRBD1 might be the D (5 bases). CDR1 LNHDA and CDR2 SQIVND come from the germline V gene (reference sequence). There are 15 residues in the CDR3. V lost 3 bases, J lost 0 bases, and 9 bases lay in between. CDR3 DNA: TGTGCCAGTAGTATTGCGGGGGACTCTGGAAACACCATATATTTT. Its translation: CASSIAGDSGNTIYF.

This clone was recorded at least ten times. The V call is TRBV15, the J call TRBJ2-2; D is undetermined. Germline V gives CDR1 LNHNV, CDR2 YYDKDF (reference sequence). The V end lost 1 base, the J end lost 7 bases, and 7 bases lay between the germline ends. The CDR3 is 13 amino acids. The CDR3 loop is CATSRGLYGELFF. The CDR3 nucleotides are TGTGCCACCAGCAGAGGCCTTTACGGGGAGCTGTTTTTT.

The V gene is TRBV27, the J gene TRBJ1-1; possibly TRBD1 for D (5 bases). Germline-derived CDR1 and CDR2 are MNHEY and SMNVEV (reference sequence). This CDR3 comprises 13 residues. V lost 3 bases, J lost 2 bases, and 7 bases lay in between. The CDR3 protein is CASSFGTNTEAFF. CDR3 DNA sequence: TGTGCCAGCAGTTTCGGGACCAACACTGAAGCTTTCTTT.

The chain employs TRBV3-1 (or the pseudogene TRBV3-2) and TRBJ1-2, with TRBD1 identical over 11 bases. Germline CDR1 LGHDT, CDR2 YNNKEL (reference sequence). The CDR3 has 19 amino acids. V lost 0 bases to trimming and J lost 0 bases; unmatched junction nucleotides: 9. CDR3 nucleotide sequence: TGTGCCAGCAGCCAAGATCGGGGGACAGGGGGGTTCCCTAACTATGGCTACACCTTC. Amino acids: CASSQDRGTGGFPNYGYTF.

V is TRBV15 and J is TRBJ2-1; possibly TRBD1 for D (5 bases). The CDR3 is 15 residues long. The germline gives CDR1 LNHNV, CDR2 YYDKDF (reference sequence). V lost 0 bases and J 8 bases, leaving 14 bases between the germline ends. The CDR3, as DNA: TGTGCCACCAGCAGAGATCCTTCAGGGATCGATGAGCAGTTCTTC. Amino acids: CATSRDPSGIDEQFF.

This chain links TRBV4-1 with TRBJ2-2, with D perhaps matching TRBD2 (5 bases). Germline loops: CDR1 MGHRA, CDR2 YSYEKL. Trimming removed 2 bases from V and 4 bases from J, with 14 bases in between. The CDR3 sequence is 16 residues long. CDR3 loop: CASSQYERLTTGELFF. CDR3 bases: TGCGCCAGCAGCCAATATGAGCGACTAACCACCGGGGAGCTGTTTTTT.

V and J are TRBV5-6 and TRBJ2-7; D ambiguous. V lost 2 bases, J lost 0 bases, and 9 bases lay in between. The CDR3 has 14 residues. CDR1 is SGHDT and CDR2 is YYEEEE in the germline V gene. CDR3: CASSFGRFSYEQYF. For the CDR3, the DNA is TGTGCCAGCAGCTTCGGCAGGTTCTCCTACGAGCAGTACTTC.

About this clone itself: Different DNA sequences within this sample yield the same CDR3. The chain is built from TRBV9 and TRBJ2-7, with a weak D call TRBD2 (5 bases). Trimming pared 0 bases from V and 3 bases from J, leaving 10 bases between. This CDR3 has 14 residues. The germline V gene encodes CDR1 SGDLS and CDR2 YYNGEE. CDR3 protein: CASSVAGSGYEQYF. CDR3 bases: TGTGCCAGCAGCGTAGCGGGATCGGGCTACGAGCAGTACTTC. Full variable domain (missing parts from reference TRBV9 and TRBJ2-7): DSGVTQTPKHLITATGQRVTLRCSPRSGDLSVYWYQQSLDQGLQFLIQYYNGEERAKGNILERFSAQQFPDLHSELNLSSLELGDSALYFCASSVAGSGYEQYFGPGTRLTVT.

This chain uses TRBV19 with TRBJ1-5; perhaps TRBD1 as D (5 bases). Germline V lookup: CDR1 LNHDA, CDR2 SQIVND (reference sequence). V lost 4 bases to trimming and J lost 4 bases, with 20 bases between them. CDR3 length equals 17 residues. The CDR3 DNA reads TGTGCCAGTAGTACCGACAGCGCCTCCCCGGGGAATCAGCCCCAGCATTTT. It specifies CASSTDSASPGNQPQHF. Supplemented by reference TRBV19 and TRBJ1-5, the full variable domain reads DGGITQSPKYLFRKEGQNVTLSCEQNLNHDAMYWYRQDPGQGLRLIYYSQIVNDFQKGDIAEGYSVSREKKESFPLTVTSAQKNPTAFYLCASSTDSASPGNQPQHFGDGTRLSIL.

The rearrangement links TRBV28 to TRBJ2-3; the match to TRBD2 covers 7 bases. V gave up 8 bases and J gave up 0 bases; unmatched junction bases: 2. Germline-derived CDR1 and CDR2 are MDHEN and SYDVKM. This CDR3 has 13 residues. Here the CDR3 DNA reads TGTGCCAGCCGGGACTATAGCACAGATACGCAGTATTTT. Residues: CASRDYSTDTQYF.

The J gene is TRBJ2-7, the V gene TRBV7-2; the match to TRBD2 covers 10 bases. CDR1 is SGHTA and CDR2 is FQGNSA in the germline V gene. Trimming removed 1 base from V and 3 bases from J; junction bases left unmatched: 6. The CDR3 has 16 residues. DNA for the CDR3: TGTGCCAGCAGCTTAGTTCCAGCGGGGGGGTACTACGAGCAGTACTTC. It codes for CASSLVPAGGYYEQYF.

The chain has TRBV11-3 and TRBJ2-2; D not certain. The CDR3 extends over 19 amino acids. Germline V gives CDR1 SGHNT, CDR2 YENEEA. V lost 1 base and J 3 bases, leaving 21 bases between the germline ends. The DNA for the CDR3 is TGTGCCAGCAGCTTAGGTGTGGTCTTCACCGGCACTGACACCGGGGAGCTGTTTTTT. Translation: CASSLGVVFTGTDTGELFF.

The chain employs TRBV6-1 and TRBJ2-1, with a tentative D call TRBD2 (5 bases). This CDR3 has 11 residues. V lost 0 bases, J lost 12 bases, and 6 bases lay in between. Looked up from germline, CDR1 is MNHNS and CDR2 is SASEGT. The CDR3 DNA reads TGTGCCAGCAGTGAAGCAGGGAGGCAGTTCTTC. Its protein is CASSEAGRQFF.

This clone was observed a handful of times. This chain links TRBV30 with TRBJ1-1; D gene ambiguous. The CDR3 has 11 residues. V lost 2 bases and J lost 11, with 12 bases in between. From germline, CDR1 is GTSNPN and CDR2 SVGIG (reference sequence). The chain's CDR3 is CAWSPGPQAFF. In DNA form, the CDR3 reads TGTGCCTGGAGTCCCGGTCCCCAGGCTTTCTTT.

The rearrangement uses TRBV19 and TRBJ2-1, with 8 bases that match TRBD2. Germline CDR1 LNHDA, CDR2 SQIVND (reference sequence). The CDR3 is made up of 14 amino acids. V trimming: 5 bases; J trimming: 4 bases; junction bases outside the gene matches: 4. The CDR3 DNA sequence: TGTGCCAGTAGTCGGGGGGGTAGTTACAATGAGCAGTTCTTC. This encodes CASSRGGSYNEQFF.

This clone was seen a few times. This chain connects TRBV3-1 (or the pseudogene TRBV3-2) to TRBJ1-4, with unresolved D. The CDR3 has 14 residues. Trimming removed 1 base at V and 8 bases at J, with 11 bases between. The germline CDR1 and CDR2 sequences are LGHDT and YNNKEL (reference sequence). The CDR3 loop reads CASSQARVSEKLFF. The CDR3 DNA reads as TGTGCCAGCAGCCAAGCTAGGGTTTCCGAAAAACTGTTTTTT.

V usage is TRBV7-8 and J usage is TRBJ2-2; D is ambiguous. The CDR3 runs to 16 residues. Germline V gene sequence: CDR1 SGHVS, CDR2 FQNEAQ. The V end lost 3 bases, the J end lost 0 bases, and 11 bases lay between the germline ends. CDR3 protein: CASSFDRAPNTGELFF. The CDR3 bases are TGTGCCAGCAGCTTCGACCGAGCGCCGAACACCGGGGAGCTGTTTTTT. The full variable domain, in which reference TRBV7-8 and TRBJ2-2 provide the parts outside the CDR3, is GAGVSQSPRYKVAKRGQDVALRCDPISGHVSLFWYQQALGQGPEFLTYFQNEAQLDKSGLPSDRFFAERPEGSVSTLKIQRTQQEDSAVYLCASSFDRAPNTGELFFGEGSRLTVL.

The CDR3 spells CASSVGGSGASNNEQFF. CDR3 nucleotide sequence: TGTGCCAGCAGCGTAGGCGGTAGCGGGGCCTCTAACAATGAGCAGTTCTTC. V usage is TRBV9 and J usage is TRBJ2-1; 8 nucleotides align to TRBD2. Unmatched junction bases numbered 10, after V lost 0 bases and J lost 5 bases. The germline V gene encodes CDR1 SGDLS and CDR2 YYNGEE. The length of the CDR3 is 17 residues.

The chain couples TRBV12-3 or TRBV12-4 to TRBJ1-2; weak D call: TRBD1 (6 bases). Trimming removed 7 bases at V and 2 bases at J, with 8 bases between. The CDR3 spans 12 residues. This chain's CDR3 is CASITGNYGYTF. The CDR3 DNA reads TGTGCCAGCATTACAGGGAACTATGGCTACACCTTC.

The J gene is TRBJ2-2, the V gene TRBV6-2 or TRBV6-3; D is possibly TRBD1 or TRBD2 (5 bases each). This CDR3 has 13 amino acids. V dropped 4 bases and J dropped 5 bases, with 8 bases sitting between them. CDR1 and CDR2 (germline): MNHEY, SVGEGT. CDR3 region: CASSSWGTGELFF. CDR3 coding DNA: TGTGCCAGCAGTTCATGGGGGACCGGGGAGCTGTTTTTT.

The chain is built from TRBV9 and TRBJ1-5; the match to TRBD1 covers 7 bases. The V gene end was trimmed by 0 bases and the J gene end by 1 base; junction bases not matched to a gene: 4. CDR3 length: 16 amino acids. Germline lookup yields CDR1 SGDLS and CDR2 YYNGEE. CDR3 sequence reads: CASSVGDSRSNQPQHF. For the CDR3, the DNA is TGTGCCAGCAGCGTAGGGGACAGTAGGAGCAATCAGCCCCAGCATTTT.

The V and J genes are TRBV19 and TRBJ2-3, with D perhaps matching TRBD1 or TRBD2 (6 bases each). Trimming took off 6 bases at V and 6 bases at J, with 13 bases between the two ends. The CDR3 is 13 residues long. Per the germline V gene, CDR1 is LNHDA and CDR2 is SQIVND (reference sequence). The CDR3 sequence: CASRVLGGDTQYF. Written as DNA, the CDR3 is TGTGCCAGTAGGGTTTTAGGGGGGGATACGCAGTATTTT.

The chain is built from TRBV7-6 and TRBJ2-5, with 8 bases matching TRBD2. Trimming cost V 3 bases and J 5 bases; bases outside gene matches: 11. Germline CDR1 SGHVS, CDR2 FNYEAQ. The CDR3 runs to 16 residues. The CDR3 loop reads CASSFQAGVRSETQYF. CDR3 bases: TGTGCCAGCAGCTTCCAAGCGGGAGTACGATCGGAGACCCAGTACTTC. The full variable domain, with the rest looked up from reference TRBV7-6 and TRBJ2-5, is GAGVSQSPRYKVTKRGQDVALRCDPISGHVSLYWYRQALGQGPEFLTYFNYEAQQDKSGLPNDRFSAERPEGSISTLTIQRTEQRDSAMYRCASSFQAGVRSETQYFGPGTRLLVL.

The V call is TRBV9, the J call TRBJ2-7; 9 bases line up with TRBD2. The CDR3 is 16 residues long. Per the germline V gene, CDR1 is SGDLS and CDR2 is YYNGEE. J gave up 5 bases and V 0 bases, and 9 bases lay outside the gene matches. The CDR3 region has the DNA TGTGCCAGCAGCGTAGATTTAGCGGGAGCTTTCAACGAGCAGTACTTC. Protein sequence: CASSVDLAGAFNEQYF.

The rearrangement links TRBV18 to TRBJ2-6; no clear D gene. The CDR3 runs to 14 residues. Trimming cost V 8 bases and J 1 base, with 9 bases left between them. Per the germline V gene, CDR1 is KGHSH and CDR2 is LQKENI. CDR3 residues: CASKISSGANVLTF. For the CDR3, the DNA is TGTGCCAGCAAAATAAGTTCTGGGGCCAACGTCCTGACTTTC.

CDR3 sequence: CASSYSGVWVEKLFF. The CDR3 bases are TGTGCCAGCAGTTACTCCGGGGTGTGGGTTGAAAAACTGTTTTTT. The chain uses TRBV6-5 and TRBJ1-4; no definite D call. This CDR3 has 15 residues. Germline CDR1 and CDR2: MNHEY and SVGAGI. The germline V and J ends were trimmed by 0 bases and 7 bases, with 12 bases remaining between them.

In DNA, the CDR3 is TGTGCCAGCAGCTTCATTCGGACAGGTCGGTCAGAGACCCAGTACTTC. Amino acid sequence: CASSFIRTGRSETQYF. The J gene is TRBJ2-5, the V gene TRBV7-9, with 7 bases aligning to TRBD1. Germline-derived CDR1 and CDR2 are SEHNR and FQNEAQ (reference sequence). The CDR3 covers 16 residues. J was trimmed by 4 bases and V by 3 bases; bases with no gene match: 11.

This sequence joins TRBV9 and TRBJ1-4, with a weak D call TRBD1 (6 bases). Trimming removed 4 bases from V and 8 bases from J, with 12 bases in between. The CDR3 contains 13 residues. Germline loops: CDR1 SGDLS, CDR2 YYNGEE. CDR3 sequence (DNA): TGTGCCAGCAGCCCGCCCCAGGGGGAAAAACTGTTTTTT. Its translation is CASSPPQGEKLFF.

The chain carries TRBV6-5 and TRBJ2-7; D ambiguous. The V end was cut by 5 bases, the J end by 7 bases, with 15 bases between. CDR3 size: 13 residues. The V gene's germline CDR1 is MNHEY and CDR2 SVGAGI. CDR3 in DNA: TGTGCCAGCAGTCTCTACTTTAATGAGGAGCAGTACTTC. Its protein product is CASSLYFNEEQYF.

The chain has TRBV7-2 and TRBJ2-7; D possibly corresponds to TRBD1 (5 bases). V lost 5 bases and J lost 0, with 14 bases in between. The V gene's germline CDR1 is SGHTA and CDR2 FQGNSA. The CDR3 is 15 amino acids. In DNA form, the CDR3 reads TGTGCCAGCAGCCTAGACAGCGCTAGCTCCTACGAGCAGTACTTC. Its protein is CASSLDSASSYEQYF.

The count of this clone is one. CDR3 region: CASSAGTGNGRGYTF. Here the CDR3 DNA reads TGTGCCAGCAGCGCTGGGACAGGGAACGGTCGTGGCTACACCTTC. V usage is TRBV5-6 and J usage is TRBJ1-2, with TRBD1 identical over 9 bases. Trimming cost V 4 bases and J 7 bases; bases outside gene matches: 11. This CDR3 comprises 15 residues. Germline V CDR1 and CDR2: SGHDT, YYEEEE.